A single T cell receptor (beta chain) is shown here with its context. There is no known antigen for this receptor. There are no base qualities to consult, and no much larger clone falls within one base. V is clipped by 6 bases and J by 4 bases, and the sequence between their germline boundaries is 9 bases long. Including the terminal cysteine and phenylalanine, the CDR3 comprises 12 residues. The retained sequence is limited to the CDR3, 36 bases, with the frame set at the first base. Looking up the germline V gene yields CDR1 MRHNA and CDR2 SNTAGT. A cohort of 25 to 30 patients with locally advanced or metastatic urothelial carcinoma, treated at Memorial Sloan Kettering on a trial protocol, was included. Peripheral blood mononuclear cells were collected pretreatment and during treatment, with between 1 and 8 total time points per patient. The Qiagen DNeasy Blood extraction kit was used to purify genomic DNA from total PBMCs and tumor samples. PBMCs were collected pretreatment and during treatment and were isolated and stored as previously described.

The entry originates in a study of PD-L1 blockade in urothelial cancer (dated by TCRdb to 2017 to 2019). Study-level background: Therapy was started around 2014 for all patients, and atezolizumab 1,200 mg was administered intravenously every 3 weeks. About 90% of the roughly 29 patients were identified as males with urothelial cancer of bladder origin, and a prior smoking history was reported by 18 of 29 patients. An ECOG performance status of 0 or 1 was recorded for the patients, and 0 to 3 prior chemotherapy regimens had been received by the patients. Blood samples were analyzed 3 weeks after the start of treatment (second dose) and 6 weeks after the start of treatment. Blood samples yielded a median of roughly 140,000 T cells and tens of thousands of unique TCRs, with median clonality 0.080. Somatic, immune and clinical correlates of response to PD-L1 blockade with atezolizumab in urothelial cancer were the focus of an exploratory multi-omic analysis. TCR sequencing covered pretreatment tumor samples and matched, serially collected peripheral blood taken before and after atezolizumab treatment. Durable clinical benefit was defined as progression-free survival longer than 6 months, and TCR features were also tested against progression-free and overall survival. In the same patients, whole exome sequencing and RNA sequencing of pretreatment tumors were performed in addition to TCR sequencing. Several patients achieved durable clinical benefit and approximately 20 did not. Twenty-nine patients had pretreatment blood TCR-seq, around 25 had at least one posttreatment blood collection, and around 25 had tumor TCR-seq. The paper as a whole reports these results and caveats: Because of the small sample size (n ≈ 30) and the many exploratory analyses performed, the results are intended to be regarded as hypothesis-generating. A pretreatment peripheral blood TCR clonality below the median was linked to improved progression-free and overall survival. Greater expansion of tumor-associated TCR clones in peripheral blood 3 weeks after the start of treatment was observed in patients with durable benefit (n ≈ 22, p = 0.022).

Synthetic TCR analog templates were spiked into each PCR so that absolute template abundance could be estimated from read counts. Using the immunoSEQ assay, TCRbeta CDR3 regions were amplified from genomic DNA with bias-controlled V and J gene primers. Rearranged TCRbeta segments were sequenced at approximately 20X coverage. As for the original processing: Clustering was used to correct sequencing errors, and CDR3s were annotated against IMGT so that V, D and J genes could be assigned. Out-of-frame and stop-codon sequences were excluded, and only productive TCRbeta rearrangements were used in downstream analyses. To compute clonality, Shannon entropy was normalized by the log of the number of unique productive sequences and then subtracted from one. Clones differing between time points or between blood and tumor were identified by Fisher's exact test with Benjamini-Hochberg correction at adjusted p below 0.01. Imported from immuneACCESS, the table was reduced by TCRdb to in-frame sequences with V and J called. These copies leave out some clones; in studies compared against another copy, an unresolved V gene accounts for under half, and the cause of the remainder is not known. V and J calls plus clone size are reproduced from that table; the DNA served to infer D and trimming. The sample table shows about 71,000 clones, and roughly 91% are seen once. The biggest ten clones account for 3.4% of the sample.

This sample comprised PBMCs, obtained around atezolizumab (anti-PD-L1) treatment. The V and J segments used are TRBV6-4 and TRBJ1-2, with the D gene call left open. This clonotype originated in a man in his 60s with urothelial cancer. For the CDR3, the sequence is CASSGGGYGYTF. The nucleotide sequence is given as TGTGCCAGCAGCGGAGGTGGCTATGGCTACACCTTC.